This T cell receptor (beta chain) was sequenced for a study of T cells in Graves' hyperthyroidism and ophthalmopathy. The study's findings and limits: Peripheral blood also featured most of the thyroid clonotypes expanded above 0.001.

Germline V gene data show CDR1 as MNHNS and CDR2 as SASEGT. This CDR3 region has 15 residues. Trimming took off 10 bases at V and 2 bases at J, with 20 bases between the two ends. This clonotype was detected ten times or more. The antigen is unknown. From RNA transcripts, TCR beta CDR3 regions were amplified. RT-PCR in the first round (using the HTBI primer set) targeted the TCR CDR3. One entry per CDR3 protein results from TCRdb running MiXCR on the multiplex PCR reads. The sample records about 520,000 distinct CDR3 sequences, approximately 25% being singletons. Clinical symptoms, serum thyroxine, TRAb, thyroid ultrasound and orbital computed tomography informed diagnoses.

The sequenced sample consisted of blood. V usage is TRBV6-1 and J usage is TRBJ1-1; possible D gene TRBD1, 6 bases. This receptor was taken from a woman aged 30 to 39 with Graves' ophthalmopathy. The CDR3 protein is CATATRTVGNTEAFF. Written as DNA, the CDR3 is TGTGCCACGGCCACCCGGACAGTCGGTAACACTGAAGCTTTCTTT.